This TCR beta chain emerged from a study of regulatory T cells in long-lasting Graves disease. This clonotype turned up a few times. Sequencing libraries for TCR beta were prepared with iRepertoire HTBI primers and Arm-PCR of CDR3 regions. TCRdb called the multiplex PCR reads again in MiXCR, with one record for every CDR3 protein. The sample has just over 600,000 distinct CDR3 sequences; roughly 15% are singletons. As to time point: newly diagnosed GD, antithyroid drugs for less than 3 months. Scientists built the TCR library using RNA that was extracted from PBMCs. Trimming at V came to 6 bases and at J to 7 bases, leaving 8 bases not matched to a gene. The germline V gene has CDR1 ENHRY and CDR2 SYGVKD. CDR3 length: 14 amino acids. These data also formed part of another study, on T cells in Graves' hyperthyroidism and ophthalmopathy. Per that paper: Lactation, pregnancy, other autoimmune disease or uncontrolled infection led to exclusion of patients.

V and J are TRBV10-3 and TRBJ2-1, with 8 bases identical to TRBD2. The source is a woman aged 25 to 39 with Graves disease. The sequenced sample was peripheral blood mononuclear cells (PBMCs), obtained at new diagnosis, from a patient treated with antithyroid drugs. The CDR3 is CAIRGETSGNEQFF. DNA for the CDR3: TGTGCCATCAGGGGCGAAACTAGCGGTAATGAGCAGTTCTTC.